The 28 T cell receptor beta chains below come from one sample, sequenced in a study of T cell responses to AZD1222 COVID-19 vaccine. Sequenced by immunoSEQ multiplex PCR; TCRdb stores in-frame clones only, minus some. The table records some 120,000 clones, approximately 90% of them present only once. This specimen consisted of peripheral blood, obtained on day 0 of AZD1222 vaccination. The receptor source for this set is an adult in good health.

The chain carries TRBV28 and TRBJ2-7; 8 nucleotides align to TRBD1. CDR1 and CDR2 (germline): MDHEN, SYDVKM. CDR3 length: 15 residues. V dropped 2 bases and J dropped 3; count of bases not matched to a gene: 6. DNA of the CDR3: TGTGCCAGCAGTTTAGTAGGACAGGGTAGCTACGAGCAGTACTTC. Its translation: CASSLVGQGSYEQYF.

V and J are TRBV9 and TRBJ1-1, with TRBD1 as a possible D gene (5 bases). CDR1 and CDR2 from the germline V gene are SGDLS and YYNGEE. With 0 bases removed from V and 5 bases from J, the gap between germline ends came to 14 bases. This CDR3 comprises 15 residues. The CDR3 DNA reads as TGTGCCAGCAGCGTAGGAGGAACAGGAGGGACTGAAGCTTTCTTT. It specifies CASSVGGTGGTEAFF.

This chain uses TRBV6-2 or TRBV6-3 with TRBJ2-7; D gene ambiguous. The CDR3 spans 13 residues. Trimming took off 6 bases at V and 1 base at J, with 10 bases between the two ends. Germline CDR1 is MNHEY and CDR2 is SVGEGT. The DNA for the CDR3 is TGTGCCAGCAGCCCACCCTCATCCTACGAGCAGTACTTC. As protein: CASSPPSSYEQYF.

In DNA form, the CDR3 reads TGTGCCAGTAGTACCGGGACTAGCGGGAGGAACACCGGGGAGCTGTTTTTT. It encodes CASSTGTSGRNTGELFF. This chain uses TRBV19 with TRBJ2-2; the match to TRBD2 covers 14 bases. The length of the CDR3 is 17 residues. The germline gives CDR1 LNHDA, CDR2 SQIVND (reference sequence). V trimming: 4 bases; J trimming: 1 base; junction bases outside the gene matches: 2.

This rearrangement joins TRBV6-5 to TRBJ2-1; D not certain. CDR3 length: 12 amino acids. The germline CDR1 and CDR2 sequences are MNHEY and SVGAGI. Trimming stripped 6 bases from V and 10 bases from J, with 13 bases between. In DNA form, the CDR3 reads TGTGCCAGCAGCCACGAGTGGAGCGAGCAGTTCTTC. Its protein is CASSHEWSEQFF.

The J gene is TRBJ2-1, the V gene TRBV24-1, with 10 nucleotides matching TRBD1. The ends lost 3 bases at V and 5 bases at J; junction bases unmatched: 6. Germline-derived CDR1 and CDR2 are KGHDR and SFDVKD. The CDR3 consists of 16 residues. This CDR3 is CATSDPRTGGHNEQFF. CDR3 bases: TGTGCCACCAGTGATCCTCGGACAGGGGGTCACAATGAGCAGTTCTTC.

The V gene is TRBV5-1, the J gene TRBJ2-3; 9 nucleotides line up with TRBD2. The CDR3 extends over 15 amino acids. Germline CDR1 is SGHRS and CDR2 is YFSETQ. V lost 2 bases, J lost 2 bases, and 3 bases stayed unmatched. CDR3 nucleotides: TGCGCCAGCAGCTTCCCTAGCGGGAACACAGATACGCAGTATTTT. Translation: CASSFPSGNTDTQYF.

The genes are TRBV7-9 and TRBJ2-1; TRBD1 or TRBD2 may be the D gene (6 bases each). Germline CDR1 SEHNR, CDR2 FQNEAQ (reference sequence). V lost 1 base to trimming and J lost 13 bases, with 14 bases between them. There are 13 residues in the CDR3. The CDR3 DNA reads TGTGCCAGCAGCTTAGAAGGGGGGTCAGACCAGTTCTTC. Amino acids: CASSLEGGSDQFF.

The gene calls are TRBV5-1 and TRBJ1-2, with a weak D call TRBD1 (5 bases). This CDR3 has 13 residues. The V gene lost 3 bases and the J gene lost 4 bases, with 10 bases spanning the gap. Germline CDR1 SGHRS, CDR2 YFSETQ. The CDR3 sequence is CASSSGGLYGYTF. The CDR3 region has the DNA TGCGCCAGCAGCTCTGGGGGTCTCTATGGCTACACCTTC.

The CDR3 DNA sequence: TGTGCCAGTAGTATGCGGTCGGGCGCCTCCTACGAGCAGTACTTC. Its translation is CASSMRSGASYEQYF. This sequence joins TRBV19 and TRBJ2-7; D remains ambiguous. The CDR3 runs 15 residues. V was trimmed by 3 bases and J by 0 bases, leaving 12 bases between them. Germline CDR1 reads LNHDA; CDR2 reads SQIVND (reference sequence). The complete variable domain, with remaining parts taken from reference TRBV19 and TRBJ2-7, reads DGGITQSPKYLFRKEGQNVTLSCEQNLNHDAMYWYRQDPGQGLRLIYYSQIVNDFQKGDIAEGYSVSREKKESFPLTVTSAQKNPTAFYLCASSMRSGASYEQYFGPGTRLTVT.

J is TRBJ1-5 and V is TRBV29-1, with D perhaps TRBD1 (6 bases). CDR3 length: 13 amino acids. Germline CDR1 SQVTM, CDR2 ANQGSEA. The ends were cut back, 6 bases at V and 3 bases at J, with 12 bases in the middle. The DNA of the CDR3 is TGCAGCGTGTTGGACAGCAACAATCAGCCCCAGCATTTT. This translates into CSVLDSNNQPQHF.

The chain recombines TRBV19 with TRBJ1-5; 9 bases are shared with TRBD1. CDR3 length: 16 residues. Trimming took 6 bases from V and 1 from J; bases not matched to a gene: 7. CDR1 is LNHDA, CDR2 SQIVND, per germline (reference sequence). CDR3: CASSYLQGASNQPQHF. For the CDR3, the DNA is TGTGCCAGTAGCTACCTACAGGGGGCAAGCAATCAGCCCCAGCATTTT.

The CDR3, as DNA: TGTGCCAGCAGGGAGACCGGGACTAGAGATGCCGAGCAGTACTTC. Translation: CASRETGTRDAEQYF. The V gene is TRBV11-2, the J gene TRBJ2-7, with 8 bases fitting TRBD2. The CDR3 loop spans 15 amino acids. The trim removed 6 bases at V and 6 bases at J, leaving 13 bases unmatched. CDR1 is SGHAT and CDR2 is FQNNGV in the germline V gene.

The genes are TRBV19 and TRBJ1-3; D is uncertain. V was trimmed by 9 bases and J by 0 bases, leaving 15 bases between them. CDR1 is LNHDA, CDR2 SQIVND, per germline (reference sequence). CDR3 length: 15 residues. The CDR3 DNA reads as TGTGCCAGCCGGTCCCGGGGTCCCTCTGGAAACACCATATATTTT. Protein sequence: CASRSRGPSGNTIYF.

The V and J genes are TRBV5-1 and TRBJ1-3; D call uncertain. The CDR3 consists of 14 residues. Germline V gene lookup returns CDR1 SGHRS and CDR2 YFSETQ. The ends were cut back, 0 bases at V and 4 bases at J, with 8 bases in the middle. The CDR3 DNA reads TGCGCCAGCAGCTTGGAACACCCCGGAAACACCATATATTTT. This codes for CASSLEHPGNTIYF.

V is TRBV2 and J is TRBJ2-7, with 10 bases fitting TRBD2. V lost 7 bases, J lost 5 bases, and 8 bases stayed unmatched. From germline, CDR1 is SNHLY and CDR2 FYNNEI. The CDR3 has 14 amino acids. The CDR3 sequence: CASTKGLAGDEQYF. The CDR3 DNA reads as TGTGCCAGCACCAAAGGGCTAGCGGGAGACGAGCAGTACTTC.

V gene TRBV6-1 combines with J gene TRBJ1-5; no clear D gene. This CDR3 comprises 14 residues. Between the trimmed V and J ends, which lost 3 bases and 7 bases, there was a span of 13 bases. CDR1 is MNHNS and CDR2 is SASEGT in the germline V gene. As DNA, the CDR3 is TGTGCCAGCAGTGACATGACTAAAGGCCAGCCCCAGCATTTT. It codes for CASSDMTKGQPQHF.

This sequence joins TRBV10-1 and TRBJ2-2, with D maybe TRBD1 (5 bases). This CDR3 spans 15 amino acids. Germline V gives CDR1 WNHNN, CDR2 SYGVQD (reference sequence). V was clipped by 3 bases and J by 0 bases, with 8 bases between them. This CDR3 is CASSDRTTNTGELFF. The CDR3 coding sequence is TGCGCCAGCAGTGACCGGACAACGAACACCGGGGAGCTGTTTTTT.

The rearrangement uses TRBV28 and TRBJ2-3; 9 positions match TRBD1. The V and J ends lost 6 bases and 5 bases, in that order; junction bases with no gene match: 12. CDR3 size: 16 residues. CDR1 MDHEN and CDR2 SYDVKM come from the germline V gene. As DNA, the CDR3 is TGTGCCAGCAGCCCCACACCCGGGACAGGGATAGATACGCAGTATTTT. Protein sequence: CASSPTPGTGIDTQYF.

CDR3: CASSGGNYNSPLHF. The CDR3, as DNA: TGTGCCAGCAGCGGGGGCAACTATAATTCACCCCTCCACTTT. This sequence joins TRBV5-6 and TRBJ1-6; TRBD1 is a possible D gene (6 bases). CDR1 and CDR2 (germline): SGHDT, YYEEEE. The V and J ends lost 4 bases and 3 bases respectively, with 8 bases between them. The CDR3 has 14 amino acids.

Concerning this clone itself: One end of the junction fails to match germline, which may point to a read error. V is TRBV5-8 and J is TRBJ2-2, with 9 positions matching TRBD1. Germline CDR1 SGHTS, CDR2 YDEGEE. The CDR3 is 15 residues long. The CDR3 here is CASSPGTGRTEELFF. Written as DNA, the CDR3 is TGTGCCAGCAGCCCTGGGACAGGGCGTACCGAGGAGCTGTTTTTT. The full variable domain, in which reference TRBV5-8 and TRBJ2-2 provide the parts outside the CDR3, is EAGVTQSPTHLIKTRGQQATLRCSPISGHTSVYWYQQALGLGLQFLLWYDEGEERNRGNFPPRFSGRQFPNYSSELNVNALELEDSALYLCASSPGTGRTEELFFGEGSRLTVL.

The rearrangement uses TRBV11-3 and TRBJ2-1, with 8 nucleotides matching TRBD1. There are 16 residues in the CDR3. Germline V lookup: CDR1 SGHNT, CDR2 YENEEA. V dropped 3 bases and J dropped 5; count of bases not matched to a gene: 9. CDR3 nucleotide sequence: TGTGCCAGCAGCTTGTCCCGGGACAGGAGTAACAATGAGCAGTTCTTC. Amino acid sequence: CASSLSRDRSNNEQFF.

This rearrangement joins TRBV5-1 to TRBJ2-1; TRBD2 matches at 16 bases. Unmatched junction bases numbered 11, after V lost 4 bases and J lost 7 bases. Germline CDR1 reads SGHRS; CDR2 reads YFSETQ. The CDR3 covers 18 residues. The CDR3 is CASSPMGLAGGMGNEQFF. CDR3 in DNA: TGCGCCAGCAGCCCGATGGGACTAGCGGGAGGGATGGGGAATGAGCAGTTCTTC.

The chain carries TRBV6-1 and TRBJ1-2; D is unresolved. Germline V lookup: CDR1 MNHNS, CDR2 SASEGT. There are 14 residues in the CDR3. Trimming pared 2 bases from V and 8 bases from J, leaving 15 bases between. This CDR3 is CASSESRGGYGYTF. The DNA of the CDR3 is TGTGCCAGCAGTGAATCTCGAGGTGGCTACGGCTACACCTTC.

This clone has just one count. The chain uses TRBV9 and TRBJ2-2; 7 positions agree with TRBD2. The CDR3 extends over 15 amino acids. Germline CDR1 SGDLS, CDR2 YYNGEE. V trimming: 3 bases; J trimming: 2 bases; junction bases outside the gene matches: 4. CDR3 in amino acids: CASSAGTTNTGELFF. The CDR3 DNA reads TGTGCCAGCAGCGCCGGGACTACCAACACCGGGGAGCTGTTTTTT.

This clone appeared a single time. The V and J genes are TRBV30 and TRBJ1-6; TRBD1 is a possible D gene (5 bases). V was trimmed by 1 base and J by 6 bases, leaving 10 bases between them. Germline assignment: CDR1 GTSNPN and CDR2 SVGIG (reference sequence). The length of the CDR3 is 14 residues. The CDR3 coding sequence is TGTGCCTGGAGTGCCGGGACTCTTAATTCACCCCTCCACTTT. The encoded protein is CAWSAGTLNSPLHF. Combining the CDR3 with reference TRBV30 and TRBJ1-6 gives the whole variable domain SQTIHQWPATLVQPVGSPLSLECTVEGTSNPNLYWYRQAAGRGLQLLFYSVGIGQISSEVPQNLSASRPQDRQFILSSKKLLLSDSGFYLCAWSAGTLNSPLHFGNGTRLTVT.

The table lists this clone with a few counts. This chain uses TRBV3-1 (or the pseudogene TRBV3-2) with TRBJ1-4, with D maybe TRBD1 (5 bases). The V gene's germline CDR1 is LGHDT and CDR2 YNNKEL (reference sequence). V lost 6 bases and J lost 8, with 7 bases in between. The CDR3 is 11 amino acids. This chain's CDR3 is CASRRGEKLFF. CDR3 nucleotide sequence: TGTGCCAGCAGGCGGGGCGAAAAACTGTTTTTT.

This clone has a single count. V usage is TRBV19 and J usage is TRBJ2-2, with D perhaps matching TRBD1 or TRBD2 (5 bases each). This CDR3 has 15 residues. Trimming removed 5 bases at V and 3 bases at J, with 13 bases between. Germline V gene sequence: CDR1 LNHDA, CDR2 SQIVND (reference sequence). CDR3 DNA: TGTGCCAGTAGTTGGGGGAAGATCGACACCGGGGAGCTGTTTTTT. This codes for CASSWGKIDTGELFF.